A selection of T cell receptor beta chains follows, all from one sample in a study of blood T cell repertoires in COVID-19. Clones were read by immunoSEQ multiplex PCR, and TCRdb kept only the in-frame ones, dropping some. The data contain tens of thousands of clones, roughly 85% of them singletons. The sample comprised peripheral blood. These receptors were taken from a human donor in a cohort sampled during active COVID-19. Both conserved end residues are part of each CDR3. The D gene is left open where the match is weak. Size tells how often a clone was seen (once, few, many) or the class of an expanded clone, and some rows leave it out.

TRBV4-3	.	TRBJ2-3	.	TGCGCCAGCGGATTGGGACACTCTAGCACAGATACGCAGTATTTT	CASGLGHSSTDTQYF
TRBV5-1	.	TRBJ2-7	.	TGCGCCAGCAGATTCAGGACAGCGACCTACGAGCAGTACTTC	CASRFRTATYEQYF
TRBV11-2	once	TRBJ2-3	TRBD2	TGTGCCAGCAGCCTGGGGCTAGCGGGGGATTTGGATACGCAGTATTTT	CASSLGLAGDLDTQYF
TRBV7-2	few	TRBJ2-1	.	TGTGCCAGCAGCTTAGAACCAGCGAATGAGCAGTTCTTC	CASSLEPANEQFF
TRBV30	.	TRBJ2-5	TRBD1	TGTGCCTGGACGACAGGGGTGAGGGAGACCCAGTACTTC	CAWTTGVRETQYF
TRBV7-2	once	TRBJ2-2	.	TGTGCCAGCAGCCACGGGACTCCTTGGAACACCGGGGAGCTGTTTTTT	CASSHGTPWNTGELFF
TRBV5-1	.	TRBJ2-3	TRBD2	TGCGCCAGCAGCTTGGGACTAGCGGGGGGACTCACAGATACGCAGTATTTT	CASSLGLAGGLTDTQYF
TRBV18	.	TRBJ2-7	.	TGTGCCAGCTCCCCCGACACGGGAATATCCTACGAGCAGTACTTC	CASSPDTGISYEQYF
TRBV19	.	TRBJ2-5	.	TGTGCCAGTAGTAGAGGCCTGGATGGGACCCAGTACTTC	CASSRGLDGTQYF
TRBV5-4	.	TRBJ2-1	TRBD2	TGTGCCAGCAGCTTGGATCTAGCGGACTCCTACAATGAGCAGTTCTTC	CASSLDLADSYNEQFF
TRBV11-1	.	TRBJ1-2	.	TGTGCCAGCACAGAACGGGGGACCAACAACTATGGCTACACCTTC	CASTERGTNNYGYTF
TRBV11-2	.	TRBJ2-1	TRBD2	TGTGCCAGCAGCTTGACTAGCGGGCACTCCTACAATGAGCAGTTCTTC	CASSLTSGHSYNEQFF
TRBV2	.	TRBJ1-1	.	TGTGCCAGCAGCCGGGACCCAGGGGCTGAAGCTTTCTTT	CASSRDPGAEAFF
TRBV28	.	TRBJ1-4	TRBD1	TGTGCCAGCAGTTTAGCCCCGGGACAGCATAATGAAAAACTGTTTTTT	CASSLAPGQHNEKLFF
TRBV3-1/TRBV3-2	.	TRBJ2-1	.	TGTGCCAGCAGCCAAGAAGTACGGGGAGCTTACAATGAGCAGTTCTTC	CASSQEVRGAYNEQFF
TRBV9	.	TRBJ2-5	TRBD2	TGTGCCAGCAGCGCGGGACTAGCGAAAGAGACCCAGTACTTC	CASSAGLAKETQYF
TRBV11-2	.	TRBJ2-7	.	TGTGCCAGCAGTCCCGAGCGCAGATTCTACGAGCAGTACTTC	CASSPERRFYEQYF
TRBV27	.	TRBJ2-3	TRBD2	TGTGCCAGCAGGCGGACTAGCGGGAGCCTGGTTGGCACAGATACGCAGTATTTT	CASRRTSGSLVGTDTQYF
TRBV7-2	.	TRBJ1-1	.	TGTGCCAGCAGCTTCGGAGGGGCGAACACTGAAGCTTTCTTT	CASSFGGANTEAFF
TRBV18	.	TRBJ1-4	.	TGTGCCAGCTCACCAACTTACAGCACCACTAATGAAAAACTGTTTTTT	CASSPTYSTTNEKLFF
TRBV6-1	.	TRBJ1-1	TRBD1	TGTGCCAGCAGTGAAGAAAACCGGACAGGGAGGAAGAACACTGAAGCTTTCTTT	CASSEENRTGRKNTEAFF
TRBV4-1	.	TRBJ1-2	.	TGCGCCAGCAGCCTTACACCGAATTCTAACTATGGCTACACCTTC	CASSLTPNSNYGYTF
TRBV6-5	.	TRBJ1-5	.	TGTGCCAGCAGGGCCCTTGGGGAGCTCAATCAGCCCCAGCATTTT	CASRALGELNQPQHF
TRBV27	few	TRBJ1-4	.	TGTGCCAGCAGTTTATCGAGGTATAGGCCTAATGAAAAACTGTTTTTT	CASSLSRYRPNEKLFF
TRBV28	.	TRBJ2-1	TRBD1	TGTGCCAGCAGTTTAGTGGGACAGGGGGCCAGAAATGAGCAGTTCTTC	CASSLVGQGARNEQFF
TRBV18	.	TRBJ2-7	.	TGTGCCAGCTCACCAAAAGGGGGATACTACGAGCAGTACTTC	CASSPKGGYYEQYF
TRBV7-9	.	TRBJ2-1	.	TGTGCCAGCAGCTCCCAAGTCACGAGGGCCTACAATGAGCAGTTCTTC	CASSSQVTRAYNEQFF
TRBV7-2	.	TRBJ2-3	.	TGTGCCAGCAGCCCCTCCTCCGGGGGGCGGGGAGATACGCAGTATTTT	CASSPSSGGRGDTQYF
TRBV5-6	.	TRBJ1-5	TRBD1	TGTGCCAGCAGCTTGGCCGGGACAGGGGCCAATCAGCCCCAGCATTTT	CASSLAGTGANQPQHF
TRBV18	once	TRBJ2-5	.	TGTGCCAGCTCACCGACTATAGCGGAGGGCAGAAAGACCCAGTACTTC	CASSPTIAEGRKTQYF
TRBV19	.	TRBJ2-6	.	TGTGCCAGTTCCTCGAGAAGGAGTTTCTCCGAGTCTGGGGCCAACGTCCTGACTTTC	CASSSRRSFSESGANVLTF
TRBV27	.	TRBJ2-1	TRBD1	TGTGCCAAACCATTCACGGGACAGGGTCTCCATGAGCAGTTCTTC	CAKPFTGQGLHEQFF
TRBV18	once	TRBJ1-4	.	TGTGCCAGCTCACTCTTGGAGGCTCGTGAAAAACTGTTTTTT	CASSLLEAREKLFF
TRBV29-1	.	TRBJ2-7	TRBD1	TGCAGCGTCGCCGGGACAGGGGGAATCTACGAGCAGTACTTC	CSVAGTGGIYEQYF
TRBV3-1/TRBV3-2	once	TRBJ1-2	TRBD1	TGTGCCAGCAGCCAAGGGACAGGAAACTATGGCTACACCTTC	CASSQGTGNYGYTF
TRBV27	.	TRBJ1-2	TRBD1	TGTGCCAGCAGTCCAAACAGGGGCTCCGTTGGCTACACCTTC	CASSPNRGSVGYTF
TRBV5-1	.	TRBJ2-5	.	TGCGCCAGCAGCCCGGGGGACTTGCAAGAGACCCAGTACTTC	CASSPGDLQETQYF
TRBV6-2/TRBV6-3	.	TRBJ2-1	TRBD1	TGTGCCAGCAGTTACAGGGGGCTAGGAAGTAATGAGCAGTTCTTC	CASSYRGLGSNEQFF
TRBV28	few	TRBJ1-2	.	TGTGCCAGCAGTGCACCCCCTCGAGGTATGGCTGGCTACACCTTC	CASSAPPRGMAGYTF
TRBV9	once	TRBJ2-1	TRBD1	TGTGCCAGCAGCCTAACGGGACAGGGTTTTCGGTTCTTC	CASSLTGQGFRFF
TRBV27	once	TRBJ2-2	TRBD1	TGTGCCAGCAGTTTGAGGACAGGACGACTCACCGGGGAGCTGTTTTTT	CASSLRTGRLTGELFF
TRBV7-2	.	TRBJ2-5	TRBD1	TGTGCCAGCAGCCGGCGACAGGGGGAGACCCAGTACTTC	CASSRRQGETQYF